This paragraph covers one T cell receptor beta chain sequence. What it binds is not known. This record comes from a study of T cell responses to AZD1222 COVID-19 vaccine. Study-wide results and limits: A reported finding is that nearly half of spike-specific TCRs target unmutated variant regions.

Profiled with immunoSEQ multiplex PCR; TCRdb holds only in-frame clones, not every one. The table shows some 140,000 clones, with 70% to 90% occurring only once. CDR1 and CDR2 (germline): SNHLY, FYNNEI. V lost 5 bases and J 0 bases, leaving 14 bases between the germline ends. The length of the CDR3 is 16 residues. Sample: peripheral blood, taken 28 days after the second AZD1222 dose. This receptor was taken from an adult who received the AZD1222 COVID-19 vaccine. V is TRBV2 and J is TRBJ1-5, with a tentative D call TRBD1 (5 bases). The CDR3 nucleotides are TGTGCCAGCAGTATGAGAACGGGGGGTAGCAATCAGCCCCAGCATTTT. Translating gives CASSMRTGGSNQPQHF.